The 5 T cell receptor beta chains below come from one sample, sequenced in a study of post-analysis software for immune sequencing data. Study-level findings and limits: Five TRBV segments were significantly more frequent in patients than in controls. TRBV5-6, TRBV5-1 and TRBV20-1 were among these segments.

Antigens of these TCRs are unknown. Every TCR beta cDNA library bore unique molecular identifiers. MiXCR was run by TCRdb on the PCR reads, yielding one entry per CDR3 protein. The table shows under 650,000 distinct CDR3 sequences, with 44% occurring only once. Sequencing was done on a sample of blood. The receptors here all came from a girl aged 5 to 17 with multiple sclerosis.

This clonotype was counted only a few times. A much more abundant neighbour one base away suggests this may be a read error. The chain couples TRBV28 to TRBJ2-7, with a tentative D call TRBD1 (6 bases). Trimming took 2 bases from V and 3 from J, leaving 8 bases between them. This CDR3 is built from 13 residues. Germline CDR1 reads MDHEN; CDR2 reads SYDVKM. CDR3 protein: CASSLDRNYEQYF. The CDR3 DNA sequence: TGTGCCAGCAGTTTAGACAGGAACTACGAGCAGTACTTC.

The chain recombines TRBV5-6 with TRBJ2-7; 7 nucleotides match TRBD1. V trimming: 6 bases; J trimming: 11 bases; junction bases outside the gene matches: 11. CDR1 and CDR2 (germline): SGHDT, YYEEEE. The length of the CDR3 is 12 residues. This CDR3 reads CASNFGQDLEYF. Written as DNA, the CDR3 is TGTGCCAGCAACTTTGGACAGGATCTAGAGTACTTC.

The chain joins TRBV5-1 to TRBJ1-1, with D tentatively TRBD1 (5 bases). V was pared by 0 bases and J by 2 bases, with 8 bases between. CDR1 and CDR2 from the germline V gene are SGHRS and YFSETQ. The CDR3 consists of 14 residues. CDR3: CASSLVQANTEAFF. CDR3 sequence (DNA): TGCGCCAGCAGCTTGGTACAGGCCAACACTGAAGCTTTCTTT.

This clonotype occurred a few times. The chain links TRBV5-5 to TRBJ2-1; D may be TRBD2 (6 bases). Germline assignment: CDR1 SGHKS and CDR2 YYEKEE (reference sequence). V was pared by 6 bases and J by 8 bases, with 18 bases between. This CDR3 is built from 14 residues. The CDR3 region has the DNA TGTGCCAGCATGCGCTCGATGGAGGGACATGAGCAGTTCTTC. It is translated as CASMRSMEGHEQFF.

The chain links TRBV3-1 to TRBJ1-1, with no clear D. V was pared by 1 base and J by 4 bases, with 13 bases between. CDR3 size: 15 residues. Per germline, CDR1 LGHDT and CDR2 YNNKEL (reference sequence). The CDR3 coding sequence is TGTGCCAGCAGCCAAGGTGTTAGTAGTCCCACTGAAGCTTTCTTT. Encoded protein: CASSQGVSSPTEAFF. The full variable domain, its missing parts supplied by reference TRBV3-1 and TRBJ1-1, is DTAVSQTPKYLVTQMGNDKSIKCEQNLGHDTMYWYKQDSKKFLKIMFSYNNKELIINETVPNRFSPKSPDKAHLNLHINSLELGDSAVYFCASSQGVSSPTEAFFGQGTRLTVV.